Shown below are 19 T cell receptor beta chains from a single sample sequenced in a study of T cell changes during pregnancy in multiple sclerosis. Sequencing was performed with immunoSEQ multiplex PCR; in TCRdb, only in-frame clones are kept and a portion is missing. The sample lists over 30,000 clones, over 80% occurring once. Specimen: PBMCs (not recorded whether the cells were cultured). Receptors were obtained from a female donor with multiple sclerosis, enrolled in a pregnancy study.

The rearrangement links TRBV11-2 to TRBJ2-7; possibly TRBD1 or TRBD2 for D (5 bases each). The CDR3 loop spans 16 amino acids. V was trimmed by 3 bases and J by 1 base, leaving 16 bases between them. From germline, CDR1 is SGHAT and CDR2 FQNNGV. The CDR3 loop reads CASSFLDGTPSYEQYF. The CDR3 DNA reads TGTGCCAGCAGCTTCTTAGACGGGACCCCTTCCTACGAGCAGTACTTC.

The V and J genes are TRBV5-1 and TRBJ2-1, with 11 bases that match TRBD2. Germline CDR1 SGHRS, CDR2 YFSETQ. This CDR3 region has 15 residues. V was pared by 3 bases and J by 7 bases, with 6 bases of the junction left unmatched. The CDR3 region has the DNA TGCGCCAGCAGCTCGACTAGCGGGATGGTAAATGAGCAGTTCTTC. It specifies CASSSTSGMVNEQFF. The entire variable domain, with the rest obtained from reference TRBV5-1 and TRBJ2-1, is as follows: KAGVTQTPRYLIKTRGQQVTLSCSPISGHRSVSWYQQTPGQGLQFLFEYFSETQRNKGNFPGRFSGRQFSNSRSEMNVSTLELGDSALYLCASSSTSGMVNEQFFGPGTRLTVL.

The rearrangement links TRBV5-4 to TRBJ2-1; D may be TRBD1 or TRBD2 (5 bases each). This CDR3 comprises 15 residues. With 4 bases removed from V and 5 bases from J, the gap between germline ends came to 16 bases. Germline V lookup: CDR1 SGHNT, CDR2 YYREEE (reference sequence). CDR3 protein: CASSPSLGTHNEQFF. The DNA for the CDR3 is TGTGCCAGCAGCCCTTCACTAGGGACCCACAATGAGCAGTTCTTC.

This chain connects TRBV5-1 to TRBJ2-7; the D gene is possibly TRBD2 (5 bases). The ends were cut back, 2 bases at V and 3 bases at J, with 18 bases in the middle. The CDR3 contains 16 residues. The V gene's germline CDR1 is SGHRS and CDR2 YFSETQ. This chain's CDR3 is CASSFSASPPFYEQYF. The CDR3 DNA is TGCGCCAGCAGCTTTAGCGCTAGCCCACCCTTCTACGAGCAGTACTTC.

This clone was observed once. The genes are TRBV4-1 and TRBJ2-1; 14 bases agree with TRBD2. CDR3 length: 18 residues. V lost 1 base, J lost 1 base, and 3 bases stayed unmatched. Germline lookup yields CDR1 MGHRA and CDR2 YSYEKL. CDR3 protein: CASSQAGLAGGSYNEQFF. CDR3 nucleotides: TGCGCCAGCAGCCAAGCCGGACTAGCGGGAGGATCCTACAATGAGCAGTTCTTC.

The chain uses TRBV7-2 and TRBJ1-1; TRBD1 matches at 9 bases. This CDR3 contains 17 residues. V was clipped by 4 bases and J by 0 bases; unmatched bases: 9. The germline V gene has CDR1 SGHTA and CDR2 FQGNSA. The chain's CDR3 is CASSSRNRGLLNTEAFF. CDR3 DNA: TGTGCCAGCAGCTCAAGAAACAGGGGGCTACTGAACACTGAAGCTTTCTTT.

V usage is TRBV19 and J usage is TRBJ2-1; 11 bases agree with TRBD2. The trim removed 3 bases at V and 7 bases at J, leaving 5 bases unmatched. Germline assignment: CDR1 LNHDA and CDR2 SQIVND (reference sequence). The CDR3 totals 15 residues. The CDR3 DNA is TGTGCCAGTAGTATTCTAGCGGGAGGTTCGAATGAGCAGTTCTTC. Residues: CASSILAGGSNEQFF. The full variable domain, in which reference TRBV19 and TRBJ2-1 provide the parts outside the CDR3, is DGGITQSPKYLFRKEGQNVTLSCEQNLNHDAMYWYRQDPGQGLRLIYYSQIVNDFQKGDIAEGYSVSREKKESFPLTVTSAQKNPTAFYLCASSILAGGSNEQFFGPGTRLTVL.

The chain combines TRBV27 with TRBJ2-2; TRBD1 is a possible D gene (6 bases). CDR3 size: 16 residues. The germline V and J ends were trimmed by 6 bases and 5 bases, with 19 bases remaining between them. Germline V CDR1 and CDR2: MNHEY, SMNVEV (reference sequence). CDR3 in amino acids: CASSLNPGHYTGELFF. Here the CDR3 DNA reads TGTGCCAGCAGCTTAAACCCGGGACACTATACCGGGGAGCTGTTTTTT.

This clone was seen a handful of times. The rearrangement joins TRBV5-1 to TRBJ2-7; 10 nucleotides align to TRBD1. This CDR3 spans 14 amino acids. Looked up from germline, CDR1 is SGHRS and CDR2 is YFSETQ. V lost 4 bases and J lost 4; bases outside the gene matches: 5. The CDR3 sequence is CASSTGQGMYEQYF. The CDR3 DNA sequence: TGCGCCAGCAGCACGGGACAGGGGATGTACGAGCAGTACTTC.

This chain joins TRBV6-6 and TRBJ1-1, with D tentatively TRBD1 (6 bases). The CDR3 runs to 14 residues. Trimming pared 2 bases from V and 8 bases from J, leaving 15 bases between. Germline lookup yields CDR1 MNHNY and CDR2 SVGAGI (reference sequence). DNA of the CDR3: TGTGCCAGCAGTTACGTGGAGAGACAGGTGGAAGCTTTCTTT. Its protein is CASSYVERQVEAFF.

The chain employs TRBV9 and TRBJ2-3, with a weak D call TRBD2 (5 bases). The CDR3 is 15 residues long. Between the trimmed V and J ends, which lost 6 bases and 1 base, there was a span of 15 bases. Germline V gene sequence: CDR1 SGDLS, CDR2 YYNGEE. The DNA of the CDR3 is TGTGCCAGCAACCCTCGCGGGCCGCGCACAGATACGCAGTATTTT. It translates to CASNPRGPRTDTQYF.

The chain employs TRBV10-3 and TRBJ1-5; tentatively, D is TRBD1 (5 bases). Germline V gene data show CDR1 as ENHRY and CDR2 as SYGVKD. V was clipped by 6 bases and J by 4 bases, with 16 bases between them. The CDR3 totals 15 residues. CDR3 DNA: TGTGCCATCAGCCCTGGGGGGGAGGGGAATCAGCCCCAGCATTTT. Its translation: CAISPGGEGNQPQHF.

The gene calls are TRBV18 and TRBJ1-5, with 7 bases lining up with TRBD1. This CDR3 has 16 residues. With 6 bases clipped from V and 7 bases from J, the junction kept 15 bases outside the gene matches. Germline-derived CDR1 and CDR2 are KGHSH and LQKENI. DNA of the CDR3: TGTGCCAGCTCGATCACCGGGACAGAGGCCTTCCAGCCCCAGCATTTT. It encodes CASSITGTEAFQPQHF.

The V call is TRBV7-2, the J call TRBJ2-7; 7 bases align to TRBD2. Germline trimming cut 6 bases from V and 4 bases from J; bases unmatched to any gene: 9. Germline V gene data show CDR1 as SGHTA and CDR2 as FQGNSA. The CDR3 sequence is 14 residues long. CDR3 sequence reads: CASRPTSTPYEQYF. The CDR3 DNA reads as TGTGCCAGCAGACCGACTAGCACCCCGTACGAGCAGTACTTC.

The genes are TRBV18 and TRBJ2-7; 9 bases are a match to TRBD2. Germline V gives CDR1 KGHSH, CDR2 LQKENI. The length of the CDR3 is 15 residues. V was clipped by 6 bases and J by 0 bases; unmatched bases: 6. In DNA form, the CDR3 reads TGTGCCAGCTCCGTAACTAGCGGGCCCTCCTACGAGCAGTACTTC. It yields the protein CASSVTSGPSYEQYF. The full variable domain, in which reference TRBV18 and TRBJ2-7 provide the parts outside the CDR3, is NAGVMQNPRHLVRRRGQEARLRCSPMKGHSHVYWYRQLPEEGLKFMVYLQKENIIDESGMPKERFSAEFPKEGPSILRIQQVVRGDSAAYFCASSVTSGPSYEQYFGPGTRLTVT.

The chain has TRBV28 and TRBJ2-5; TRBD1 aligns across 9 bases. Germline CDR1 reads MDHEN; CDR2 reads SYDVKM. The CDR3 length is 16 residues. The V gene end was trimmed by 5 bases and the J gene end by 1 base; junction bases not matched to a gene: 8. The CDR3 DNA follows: TGTGCCAGCAGTCCGTGGGACAGGGCATCCCAAGAGACCCAGTACTTC. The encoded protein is CASSPWDRASQETQYF.

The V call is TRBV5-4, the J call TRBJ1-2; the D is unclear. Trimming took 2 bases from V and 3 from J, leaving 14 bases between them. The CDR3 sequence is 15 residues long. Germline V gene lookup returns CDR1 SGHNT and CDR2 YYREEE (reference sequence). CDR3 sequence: CASSFQARRDYGYTF. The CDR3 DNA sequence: TGTGCCAGCAGCTTCCAGGCACGTAGAGACTATGGCTACACCTTC.

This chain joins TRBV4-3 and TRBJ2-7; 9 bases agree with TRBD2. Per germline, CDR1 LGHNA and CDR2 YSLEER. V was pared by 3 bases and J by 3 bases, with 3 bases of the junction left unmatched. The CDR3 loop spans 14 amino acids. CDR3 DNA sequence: TGCGCCAGCAGCCAGTCTAGCGGGGACTACGAGCAGTACTTC. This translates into CASSQSSGDYEQYF.

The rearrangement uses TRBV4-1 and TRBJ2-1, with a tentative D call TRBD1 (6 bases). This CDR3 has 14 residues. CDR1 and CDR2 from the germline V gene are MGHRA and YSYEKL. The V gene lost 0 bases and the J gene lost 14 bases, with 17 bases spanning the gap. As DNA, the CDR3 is TGCGCCAGCAGCCAAGATCTTGGCAGGGGCCGGGAGTTCTTC. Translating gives CASSQDLGRGREFF.